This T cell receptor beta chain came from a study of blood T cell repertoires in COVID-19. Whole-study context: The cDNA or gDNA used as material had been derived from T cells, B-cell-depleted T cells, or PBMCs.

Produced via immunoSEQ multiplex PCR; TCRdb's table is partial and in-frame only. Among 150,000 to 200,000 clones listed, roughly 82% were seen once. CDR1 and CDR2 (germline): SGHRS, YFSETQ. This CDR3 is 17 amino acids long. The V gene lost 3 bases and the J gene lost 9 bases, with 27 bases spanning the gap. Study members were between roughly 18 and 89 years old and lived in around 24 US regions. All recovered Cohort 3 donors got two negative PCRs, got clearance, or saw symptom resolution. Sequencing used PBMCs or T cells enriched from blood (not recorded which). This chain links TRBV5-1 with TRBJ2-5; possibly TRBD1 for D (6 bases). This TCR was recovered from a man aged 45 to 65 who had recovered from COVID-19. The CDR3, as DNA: TGCGCCAGCAGCTCCCTGGACAGCCAGAGAACAAGGACGGCCCAGTACTTC. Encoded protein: CASSSLDSQRTRTAQYF.